These 26 T cell receptor beta chains originate from one sample sequenced in a study of monozygotic twins with inflammatory bowel disease. TCRdb reprocessed the 5' RACE reads and keeps a single row for each CDR3 protein, giving no DNA. There are 420,000 or so distinct CDR3 sequences in the sample, with approximately 2.3% held by the top ten. Sequencing was done on a sample of blood. The receptors originated from a human donor with ulcerative colitis or Crohn's disease, or a healthy co-twin of an affected twin (not recorded which).

The gene calls are TRBV6-4 and TRBJ1-1; TCRdb designates TRBD1, a call that cannot be tested without DNA. CDR1 MRHNA and CDR2 SNTAGT come from the germline V gene. This CDR3 is 13 amino acids long. CDR3 protein: CASSNRGNTEAFF.

CDR3 sequence: CASSLPAGQGLNIQYF. The chain recombines TRBV5-5 with TRBJ2-4; as DNA is missing, the TRBD1 call by TCRdb cannot be tested. This CDR3 is built from 16 residues. From germline, CDR1 is SGHKS and CDR2 YYEKEE (reference sequence). The full variable domain, in which reference TRBV5-5 and TRBJ2-4 provide the parts outside the CDR3, is DAGVTQSPTHLIKTRGQQVTLRCSPISGHKSVSWYQQVLGQGPQFIFQYYEKEERGRGNFPDRFSARQFPNYSSELNVNALLLGDSALYLCASSLPAGQGLNIQYFGAGTRLSVL.

V gene TRBV4-1 combines with J gene TRBJ1-2; the D gene TCRdb calls, TRBD1, cannot be checked with no DNA. CDR3 length equals 15 residues. The V gene's germline CDR1 is MGHRA and CDR2 YSYEKL. CDR3 in amino acids: CASSQRQVLNYGYTF.

V gene TRBV5-1 combines with J gene TRBJ1-3. CDR1 and CDR2 from the germline V gene are SGHRS and YFSETQ. The CDR3 loop spans 17 amino acids. CDR3 region: CASSLSPVSSSGNTIYF.

V and J are TRBV27 and TRBJ2-7; the D gene TCRdb calls, TRBD2, cannot be checked with no DNA. Germline V gene sequence: CDR1 MNHEY, CDR2 SMNVEV (reference sequence). The CDR3 contains 13 residues. The CDR3 sequence: CASSFSGPAEQYF.

V is TRBV5-1 and J is TRBJ1-1; TCRdb returns TRBD1, unconfirmable since there is no DNA. In germline, CDR1 is SGHRS, CDR2 YFSETQ. The CDR3 runs 15 residues. This chain's CDR3 is CASSSWGHLNTEAFF.

The rearrangement joins TRBV20-1 to TRBJ1-5. Per germline, CDR1 DFQATT and CDR2 SNEGSKA (reference sequence). The CDR3 runs to 14 residues. The CDR3: CSARDGGSNQPQHF.

The V call is TRBV28, the J call TRBJ1-5; TCRdb's D gene call, TRBD1, goes unchecked for lack of DNA. Per the germline V gene, CDR1 is MDHEN and CDR2 is SYDVKM. The CDR3 runs 13 residues. The CDR3 loop is CASSSPPNQPQHF.

V and J are TRBV30 and TRBJ2-1; the D gene TCRdb calls, TRBD1, cannot be checked with no DNA. This CDR3 contains 16 residues. The germline V gene has CDR1 GTSNPN and CDR2 SVGIG (reference sequence). CDR3 in amino acids: CASTPHPGFSYNEQFF. The full variable domain, its missing parts supplied by reference TRBV30 and TRBJ2-1, is SQTIHQWPATLVQPVGSPLSLECTVEGTSNPNLYWYRQAAGRGLQLLFYSVGIGQISSEVPQNLSASRPQDRQFILSSKKLLLSDSGFYLCASTPHPGFSYNEQFFGPGTRLTVL.

The V gene is TRBV28, the J gene TRBJ2-2; TCRdb calls TRBD1, which cannot be checked without DNA. Germline CDR1 and CDR2: MDHEN and SYDVKM. The CDR3 contains 19 residues. CDR3 region: CASSFSGPGTGGGTGELFF.

The chain has TRBV5-1 and TRBJ2-7; the D gene TCRdb calls, TRBD1, cannot be checked with no DNA. Germline V gives CDR1 SGHRS, CDR2 YFSETQ. The CDR3 covers 15 residues. The CDR3 sequence is CASSLVSRGLYEQYF. Drawing the rest from reference TRBV5-1 and TRBJ2-7, the complete variable domain is KAGVTQTPRYLIKTRGQQVTLSCSPISGHRSVSWYQQTPGQGLQFLFEYFSETQRNKGNFPGRFSGRQFSNSRSEMNVSTLELGDSALYLCASSLVSRGLYEQYFGPGTRLTVT.

The chain carries TRBV28 and TRBJ2-5; the D gene TCRdb calls, TRBD2, cannot be checked with no DNA. This CDR3 is 14 amino acids long. The germline V gene has CDR1 MDHEN and CDR2 SYDVKM. CDR3 protein: CASSLSGGKETQYF.

CDR3: CASSLNRGRTEAFF. The V and J genes are TRBV5-6 and TRBJ1-1; TCRdb's assignment of TRBD1 cannot be checked, as there is no DNA. CDR1 SGHDT and CDR2 YYEEEE come from the germline V gene. CDR3 length: 14 residues.

This chain uses TRBV3-1 with TRBJ2-7; TCRdb's assignment of TRBD1 cannot be checked, as there is no DNA. CDR3 length equals 17 residues. Germline V gene sequence: CDR1 LGHDT, CDR2 YNNKEL (reference sequence). This CDR3 is CASSPTPPPGDTYEQYF.

The chain is built from TRBV12-3 or TRBV12-4 and TRBJ2-1; TCRdb calls TRBD2, which cannot be checked without DNA. The CDR3 totals 16 residues. The CDR3: CASSPGLAEEEGEQFF.

The chain couples TRBV20-1 to TRBJ2-5; TCRdb's assignment of TRBD1 cannot be checked, as there is no DNA. This CDR3 is 15 amino acids long. From germline, CDR1 is DFQATT and CDR2 SNEGSKA (reference sequence). This chain's CDR3 is CSARGAGQGKETQYF.

The V gene is TRBV11-1, the J gene TRBJ2-5; TCRdb selects TRBD2, and the lack of DNA leaves this call unchecked. Germline values: CDR1 SGHAT, CDR2 FQDESV (reference sequence). The CDR3 has 18 residues. This CDR3 reads CASRDALKTSGVRETQYF. The whole variable domain, filled in from reference TRBV11-1 and TRBJ2-5, reads EAEVAQSPRYKITEKSQAVAFWCDPISGHATLYWYRQILGQGPELLVQFQDESVVDDSQLPKDRFSAERLKGVDSTLKIQPAELGDSAMYLCASRDALKTSGVRETQYFGPGTRLLVL.

The chain is built from TRBV11-2 and TRBJ2-7; TCRdb selects TRBD2, and the lack of DNA leaves this call unchecked. The CDR3 covers 14 residues. Germline V gene data show CDR1 as SGHAT and CDR2 as FQNNGV. The CDR3 is CASSLDILVYEQYF.

The V and J genes are TRBV19 and TRBJ2-1; there is no DNA to check the TCRdb D call of TRBD1. Germline-derived CDR1 and CDR2 are LNHDA and SQIVND (reference sequence). This CDR3 comprises 12 residues. The CDR3 sequence is CASSNRNNEQFF. Filled out from reference TRBV19 and TRBJ2-1, the complete variable domain reads DGGITQSPKYLFRKEGQNVTLSCEQNLNHDAMYWYRQDPGQGLRLIYYSQIVNDFQKGDIAEGYSVSREKKESFPLTVTSAQKNPTAFYLCASSNRNNEQFFGPGTRLTVL.

The V call is TRBV11-2, the J call TRBJ2-7; TCRdb picks TRBD2, but there is no DNA to check that call. Germline CDR1 and CDR2: SGHAT and FQNNGV. The CDR3 is 15 amino acids. CDR3: CASSSPLASRGEQYF.

This sequence joins TRBV5-1 and TRBJ2-4; TCRdb calls TRBD1, which cannot be checked without DNA. CDR1 and CDR2 (germline): SGHRS, YFSETQ. The CDR3 is 15 residues long. The CDR3: CASSSLAGQGNIQYF.

This chain uses TRBV7-1 with TRBJ1-3. TRBV7-1 is treated as an ORF (open reading frame) with a function not yet certain. The CDR3 is 22 residues long. The CDR3 sequence is CASSSTPPGSSDEAYSGNTIYF.

The CDR3 loop reads CSAGSGNRASSF. The V call is TRBV20-1, the J call TRBJ1-2. This CDR3 comprises 12 residues. Germline V lookup: CDR1 DFQATT, CDR2 SNEGSKA (reference sequence).

V and J are TRBV24-1 and TRBJ2-2; TCRdb proposes TRBD2, but this gene call is untestable without DNA. The V gene's germline CDR1 is KGHDR and CDR2 SFDVKD. The CDR3 runs to 18 residues. The CDR3 spells CATSDTGTSGRVTGELFF.

The chain has TRBV6-5 and TRBJ1-1; the TCRdb D gene call, TRBD1, has no DNA to confirm it. The CDR3 covers 13 residues. Germline V gene data show CDR1 as MNHEY and CDR2 as SVGAGI. This CDR3 is CAIGGPLNTEAFF.

This sequence joins TRBV5-3 and TRBJ2-3; TCRdb returns TRBD1, unconfirmable since there is no DNA. TRBV5-3 is an ORF, and what it does is uncertain. The CDR3 runs 15 residues. CDR3 in amino acids: CARSFSGRNTDTQYF.